This section outlines one T cell receptor beta chain sequence together with its context. With 4 bases clipped from V and 0 bases from J, the junction kept 13 bases outside the gene matches. Germline lookup yields CDR1 SGHTS and CDR2 YDEGEE. The CDR3 has 18 amino acids. Authors' analysis steps: How many nucleated cells were present was estimated from reference gene primer amplification. Clones were read by immunoSEQ multiplex PCR, and TCRdb kept only the in-frame ones, dropping some. D and trimming were read from the DNA, whereas the V and J calls and clone size are those reported in that table. Among under 300,000 clones listed, approximately 83% were seen once. This entry is derived from a study of blood T cell repertoires in COVID-19. The overall study: Spain, Italy and the United States supplied samples that represented acute and convalescent COVID-19. T cells, B-cell-depleted T cells, or PBMCs supplied cDNA or gDNA.

Sequencing input: peripheral blood. The V and J genes are TRBV5-8 and TRBJ1-5; TRBD1 aligns across 7 bases. The origin of this receptor is a human donor in a cohort sampled during active COVID-19. The DNA for the CDR3 is TGTGCCAGCAGCCGCTGGTGGGCAGGGGGGAATAGCAATCAGCCCCAGCATTTT. Protein product: CASSRWWAGGNSNQPQHF.